What follows describes a single T cell receptor (beta chain). The same CDR3 can be traced to other DNA sequences in this sample. This specimen belongs to a study of PD-L1 blockade in urothelial cancer. Study background: Blood was subjected to analysis at 3 weeks (second dose) and 6 weeks following treatment start.

The time point was: pretreatment peripheral blood. V dropped 0 bases and J dropped 4 bases, with 7 bases sitting between them. The CDR3 is made up of 14 amino acids. Germline V CDR1 and CDR2: WSHSY, SAAADI. Spiked synthetic TCR analogs estimated absolute template abundance per PCR. Produced via immunoSEQ multiplex PCR; TCRdb's table is partial and in-frame only. Of about 50,000 clones listed, approximately 77% are singletons. This clonotype was obtained from a man between 65 and 85 years old with urothelial cancer. The material sequenced was PBMCs, taken around atezolizumab (anti-PD-L1) treatment. V is TRBV10-2 and J is TRBJ1-5; weak D call: TRBD1 (5 bases). The CDR3 sequence: CASSESGVNQPQHF. In DNA, the CDR3 is TGCGCCAGCAGTGAGTCAGGGGTGAATCAGCCCCAGCATTTT.